This T cell receptor beta chain was identified during a study of sequential checkpoint blockade in melanoma. Study in general: Randomization was 1:1 between first-line nivolumab→ipilimumab and ipilimumab→nivolumab. DNA from 70 to 95 pretreatment tumor samples underwent TCRβ immunosequencing. Matched biopsies came pretreatment and at week 13 for approximately 20 patients.

Using immunoSEQ multiplex PCR, the repertoire was profiled, and TCRdb retains in-frame clones only, with some absent. The sample shows around 4,200 clones, approximately 25% of them seen only once. This clone occurred many times. Antigen specificity is unknown. V trimming: 5 bases; J trimming: 7 bases; junction bases outside the gene matches: 9. The CDR3 is 14 amino acids. Germline lookup yields CDR1 SGHNT and CDR2 YENEEA. Overall study results and limits: Clinical benefit was about 30 times likelier when tumor T-cell fraction and clonality increased.

Treatment given: randomized to nivolumab then ipilimumab (arm A) or the reverse (arm B). The V gene is TRBV11-3, the J gene TRBJ2-7; TRBD1 agrees at 9 bases. The origin of this receptor is a human donor with melanoma. The sample was tumor tissue (inferred from file names), taken from a patient given nivolumab and ipilimumab in sequence. Here the CDR3 DNA reads TGTGCCAGCAGCCCCTGGACAGGGGAAGGTGAGCAGTACTTC. It yields the protein CASSPWTGEGEQYF.